A selection of T cell receptor beta chains follows, all from one sample in a study of T cell responses to AZD1222 COVID-19 vaccine. Only in-frame clones appear in the TCRdb table, and some are missing; sequencing was by immunoSEQ multiplex PCR. This sample has around 170,000 clones, with over 90% found just once. Specimen: peripheral blood, collected 28 days after the second AZD1222 dose. The source is an adult who received the AZD1222 COVID-19 vaccine. Both conserved end residues are part of each CDR3. A D gene is named only where the DNA matches it firmly. Size tells how often a clone was seen (once, few, many) or the class of an expanded clone, and some rows leave it out.

v_call	j_call	d_call	clone_size	cdr3_aa	cdr3_nt
TRBV25-1	TRBJ1-3	.	.	CASSERELTGNTIYF	TGTGCCAGCAGTGAACGGGAACTGACTGGAAACACCATATATTTT
TRBV7-3	TRBJ1-6	.	.	CASSLERGSPLHF	TGTGCCAGCAGCTTAGAAAGGGGGAGCCCCCTCCACTTT
TRBV2	TRBJ2-2	TRBD1	.	CASRGQGAGTGELFF	TGTGCCAGCAGGGGACAGGGGGCGGGGACCGGGGAGCTGTTTTTT
TRBV7-9	TRBJ2-7	TRBD1	.	CASRGTDSYEQYF	TGTGCCAGCAGGGGGACAGACTCCTACGAGCAGTACTTC
TRBV7-9	TRBJ2-7	.	.	CASSLVGTGPYEQYF	TGTGCCAGCAGCTTAGTTGGGACGGGACCCTACGAGCAGTACTTC
TRBV3-1/TRBV3-2	TRBJ1-5	.	.	CASSQGVGRQQPQHF	TGTGCCAGCAGCCAAGGTGTTGGCAGGCAACAGCCCCAGCATTTT
TRBV28	TRBJ1-1	.	.	CASSLTPVNTEAFF	TGTGCCAGCAGTTTAACTCCGGTGAACACTGAAGCTTTCTTT
TRBV11-2	TRBJ1-5	.	.	CASSLEPGRNQPQHF	TGTGCCAGCAGCTTAGAACCCGGGAGGAATCAGCCCCAGCATTTT
TRBV11-3	TRBJ1-4	.	.	CASSLVRGSTNEKLFF	TGTGCCAGCAGCTTAGTACGGGGCTCGACTAATGAAAAACTGTTTTTT
TRBV7-4	TRBJ1-1	.	.	CASSLRRGNRVRSTEAFF	TGTGCCAGCAGCTTAAGAAGGGGGAACAGGGTGAGAAGTACTGAAGCTTTCTTT
TRBV28	TRBJ1-2	.	.	CASSFSRGGVGGYTF	TGTGCCAGCAGTTTCTCCCGCGGGGGTGTTGGTGGCTACACCTTC
TRBV19	TRBJ1-1	.	.	CASSIRDQGGTEAFF	TGTGCCAGTAGTATAAGGGACCAGGGTGGCACTGAAGCTTTCTTT
TRBV9	TRBJ2-7	.	once	CASSGGTGPISSYEQYF	TGTGCCAGCAGCGGGGGAACAGGACCCATCAGCTCCTACGAGCAGTACTTC
TRBV11-3	TRBJ2-5	.	.	CASSSRGAGIGQETQYF	TGTGCCAGCAGCTCCCGCGGGGCAGGGATTGGGCAAGAGACCCAGTACTTC
TRBV12-5	TRBJ2-1	.	.	CASGLVLGRDTYNEQFF	TGTGCTAGTGGTTTGGTATTGGGGCGGGACACCTACAATGAGCAGTTCTTC
TRBV6-5	TRBJ2-7	TRBD1	.	CASSYPGQGVQYF	TGTGCCAGCAGTTACCCGGGACAGGGGGTGCAGTACTTC
TRBV19	TRBJ2-7	TRBD1	.	CASNPGQGYYEQYF	TGTGCCAGTAACCCGGGACAGGGGTACTACGAGCAGTACTTC
TRBV30	TRBJ1-1	.	.	CAWTTTVSPNTEAFF	TGTGCCTGGACTACTACTGTGTCGCCGAACACTGAAGCTTTCTTT
TRBV5-1	TRBJ2-1	TRBD2	.	CASSLGPGGNEQFF	TGCGCCAGCAGCTTGGGTCCCGGGGGGAATGAGCAGTTCTTC
TRBV7-9	TRBJ1-2	TRBD1	.	CASSLPGQGARGYTF	TGTGCCAGCAGCTTACCGGGACAGGGGGCGCGTGGCTACACCTTC
TRBV5-4	TRBJ1-6	TRBD1	.	CASSPGTVPRNSPLHF	TGTGCCAGCAGCCCCGGGACAGTGCCTAGAAATTCACCCCTCCACTTT
TRBV2	TRBJ1-2	.	.	CASSPGPTHGYTF	TGTGCCAGCAGTCCCGGGCCTACTCATGGCTACACCTTC
TRBV7-9	TRBJ2-5	.	.	CASSRSGTLSIETQYF	TGTGCCAGCAGCAGATCCGGGACCCTTTCCATCGAGACCCAGTACTTC
TRBV5-4	TRBJ2-7	.	.	CASSPGGIGKKYEQYF	TGTGCCAGCAGCCCGGGTGGTATCGGGAAGAAGTACGAGCAGTACTTC
TRBV12-3/TRBV12-4	TRBJ2-7	.	.	CASSLWDEQYF	TGTGCCAGCAGTTTATGGGACGAGCAGTACTTC
TRBV28	TRBJ1-4	.	.	CASSLSRKPRGKLFF	TGTGCCAGCAGTTTAAGTCGGAAACCTAGGGGGAAACTGTTTTTT
TRBV5-1	TRBJ2-2	TRBD2	.	CASSRRTSGTTGELFF	TGCGCCAGCAGCCGTAGGACTAGCGGGACGACCGGGGAGCTGTTTTTT
TRBV6-5	TRBJ1-1	.	.	CASSWTRNTEAFF	TGTGCCAGCAGTTGGACGAGGAACACTGAAGCTTTCTTT
TRBV4-1	TRBJ1-3	TRBD1	.	CASSQGGQVRSGNTIYF	TGCGCCAGCAGCCAAGGGGGACAGGTCCGCTCTGGAAACACCATATATTTT
TRBV7-3	TRBJ2-2	.	.	CASSLTGNTGELFF	TGTGCCAGCAGCTTAACCGGGAACACCGGGGAGCTGTTTTTT
TRBV10-3	TRBJ1-5	.	few	CAISGAQEGQPQHF	TGTGCCATCAGTGGGGCACAGGAGGGTCAGCCCCAGCATTTT
TRBV27	TRBJ2-3	TRBD2	.	CASSFPPSGAADTQYF	TGTGCCAGCAGTTTCCCCCCTAGCGGGGCGGCAGATACGCAGTATTTT
TRBV11-2	TRBJ1-2	TRBD1	.	CASSLLGQGGGYTF	TGTGCCAGCAGCTTATTAGGACAGGGAGGTGGCTACACCTTC
TRBV6-5	TRBJ1-3	.	.	CASYTAGNTIYF	TGTGCCAGTTACACCGCTGGAAACACCATATATTTT
TRBV7-5	TRBJ2-7	.	.	CARSPRWQGGGEQYF	TGTGCCAGAAGCCCTAGGTGGCAGGGTGGGGGAGAGCAGTACTTC
TRBV19	TRBJ2-1	.	.	CASTLMMGAAGEQFF	TGTGCCAGTACGCTCATGATGGGCGCGGCTGGTGAGCAGTTCTTC
TRBV29-1	TRBJ1-2	.	.	CSAADIGYGYTF	TGCAGCGCCGCGGACATCGGCTATGGCTACACCTTC
TRBV25-1	TRBJ2-1	.	.	CASKEGGVGTEQFF	TGTGCCAGCAAAGAAGGCGGGGTAGGCACGGAGCAGTTCTTC
TRBV7-7	TRBJ1-2	.	.	CASSLSVGGPFSYGYTF	TGTGCCAGCAGCTTGTCCGTCGGGGGGCCCTTCTCATATGGCTACACCTTC
TRBV9	TRBJ2-3	TRBD2	.	CASSVVGGGADTQYF	TGTGCCAGCAGCGTAGTCGGCGGGGGGGCAGATACGCAGTATTTT
TRBV25-1	TRBJ2-7	TRBD1	.	CASRQTGISHYEQYF	TGTGCCAGCAGGCAGACAGGGATTTCGCACTACGAGCAGTACTTC